These T cell receptor beta chains were read from a single sample in a study of blood T cell repertoires in COVID-19. Data came from immunoSEQ multiplex PCR; TCRdb stores just in-frame clones and leaves some out. The sample yields about 310,000 clones, roughly 90% seen once. The sequenced sample was PBMCs or T cells enriched from blood (not recorded which). The receptors shown here come from a woman in her 40s who had recovered from COVID-19. The CDR3 runs from the conserved cysteine through the conserved F or W. The D gene is left open where the match is weak. Size values are once, few and many counts, or a class for expanded clones, and some rows have none.

.	TRBV12-3/TRBV12-4	.	TRBJ1-1	TGTGCCAGCAGTCGAGGACAGATCACTGAAGCTTTCTTT	CASSRGQITEAFF
.	TRBV5-4	.	TRBJ2-3	TGTGCCAGCAGCTTGAGCTCTAGCACAGATACGCAGTATTTT	CASSLSSSTDTQYF
.	TRBV30	TRBD1	TRBJ1-2	TGTGCCTGGAGTAGGGACGGACAGGGCCATGGCTACACCTTC	CAWSRDGQGHGYTF
once	TRBV28	TRBD2	TRBJ2-3	TGTGCCAGCAGTTTATCCGGGACTAGCGGGAGGACTCCAGATACGCAGTATTTT	CASSLSGTSGRTPDTQYF
.	TRBV3-1/TRBV3-2	TRBD1	TRBJ2-1	TGTGCCAGCAGCCAAGACAGGGGGATCTACAATGAGCAGTTCTTC	CASSQDRGIYNEQFF
.	TRBV5-6	.	TRBJ1-5	TGTGCCAGCAGCCAATACAGGGTAGGCAATCAGCCCCAGCATTTT	CASSQYRVGNQPQHF
.	TRBV10-3	.	TRBJ2-7	TGTGCCATCAGTGGAGTAGCGGCATCCTACGAGCAGTACTTC	CAISGVAASYEQYF
.	TRBV11-2	.	TRBJ1-5	TGTGCCAGCAGCTTTTCTCCCTACCAGCCCCAGCATTTT	CASSFSPYQPQHF
.	TRBV7-2	TRBD2	TRBJ2-7	TGTGCCAGCAGCTTATGGACTAGCGGGAGGGGGGAGCAGTACTTC	CASSLWTSGRGEQYF
.	TRBV7-3	.	TRBJ2-2	TGTGCCAGCAGCCCATTCGGCGGGACCGGGGAGCTGTTTTTT	CASSPFGGTGELFF
.	TRBV9	TRBD1	TRBJ1-2	TGTGCCAGCAGCGTTCTTAGCAATTCCGGGACAGGGGTCGGCTACACCTTC	CASSVLSNSGTGVGYTF
once	TRBV19	TRBD2	TRBJ2-1	TGCGGGACTAACTCCTACAATGAGCAGTTCTTC	CGTNSYNEQFF
once	TRBV11-2	.	TRBJ2-5	TGTGCCAGCAGCCCCCGTCAAGAGACCCAGTACTTC	CASSPRQETQYF
.	TRBV28	.	TRBJ1-1	TGTGCCAGCAGTTTATCAGGGGACACTGAAGCTTTCTTT	CASSLSGDTEAFF
once	TRBV5-8	.	TRBJ2-5	TGTGCCAGCAGGTGGCGAGGTGAGTCGGGGACCCAGTACTTC	CASRWRGESGTQYF
once	TRBV28	.	TRBJ2-5	TGTGCCAGCAGTCCCCTGGGAGGACCCCAAGAGACCCAGTACTTC	CASSPLGGPQETQYF
.	TRBV9	.	TRBJ2-5	TGTGCCAGCAGCGGACAGGGAGCGGGAGAGACCCAGTACTTC	CASSGQGAGETQYF
.	TRBV28	TRBD1	TRBJ1-6	TGTGCCAGCAGTCGGACAGGGGGCCAAATAAATTCACCCCTCCACTTT	CASSRTGGQINSPLHF
.	TRBV27	TRBD1	TRBJ2-1	TGTGCCAGCAGCCCTAGGGACAGGGCAAATGAGCAGTTCTTC	CASSPRDRANEQFF
once	TRBV28	.	TRBJ1-1	TGTGCCAGCAGCTATCGCCGGACTGAAGCTTTCTTT	CASSYRRTEAFF
once	TRBV28	TRBD1	TRBJ2-7	TGTGCCAGCAGGGCAGGGGACAGGGACTCCTACGAGCAGTACTTC	CASRAGDRDSYEQYF
.	TRBV11-1	TRBD1	TRBJ2-7	TGTGCCAGCAGCTCTGAGGGAGGACAGGGCTACGAGCAGTACTTC	CASSSEGGQGYEQYF
.	TRBV4-3	TRBD1	TRBJ2-1	TGCGCCAGCAGCCTGCTCAGGGGGTCCTACGATGAGCAGTTCTTC	CASSLLRGSYDEQFF
.	TRBV7-2	.	TRBJ2-1	TGTGCCAGCAGCTTCGAGGGCGGGAATGAGCAGTTCTTC	CASSFEGGNEQFF
once	TRBV12-5	.	TRBJ1-1	TGTGCTAGTGGTTGGGGACTTAAGGCCACTGAAGCTTTCTTT	CASGWGLKATEAFF
.	TRBV24-1	.	TRBJ2-7	TGTGCCACCAGTGAGGGGCCCCCAGGGGGACTCTACGAGCAGTACTTC	CATSEGPPGGLYEQYF
.	TRBV7-9	TRBD1	TRBJ1-1	TGTGCCAGCAGGGAAGGACAGGTTTTGTCTGAAGCTTTCTTT	CASREGQVLSEAFF
.	TRBV10-3	TRBD1	TRBJ2-2	TGTGCCATCAGTGTGACAGGGGGAGACACCGGGGAGCTGTTTTTT	CAISVTGGDTGELFF
.	TRBV15	TRBD1	TRBJ2-7	TGTGCCACCAGCAGAGATCCTGGGACAGGGACCTACGAGCAGTACTTC	CATSRDPGTGTYEQYF
.	TRBV30	TRBD2	TRBJ2-7	TGTGCCTGGAGTGTTGGGACTAGCGGGGACGAGCAGTACTTC	CAWSVGTSGDEQYF
.	TRBV11-2	.	TRBJ2-7	TGTGCCAGCGTCCCAGGGGGGACGTCCTACGAGCAGTACTTC	CASVPGGTSYEQYF
.	TRBV6-5	TRBD1	TRBJ2-1	TGTGCCAGCAGGGGGACAGGGACTAATGAGCAGTTCTTC	CASRGTGTNEQFF
.	TRBV7-2	.	TRBJ2-1	TGTGCCAGCAGCTTTTGGAACAGATACAATGAGCAGTTCTTC	CASSFWNRYNEQFF
.	TRBV3-1/TRBV3-2	TRBD1	TRBJ1-2	TGTGCCAGCAGTCCCGGGACAGGGGGATATGGCTACACCTTC	CASSPGTGGYGYTF
.	TRBV4-1	TRBD2	TRBJ2-1	TGCGCCAGCAGCCAAGAAGTCGGGGGGGACTACAATGAGCAGTTCTTC	CASSQEVGGDYNEQFF
.	TRBV6-1	TRBD1	TRBJ1-5	TGTGCCAGCAGTGACGACAGGGCTCAGCCCCAGCATTTT	CASSDDRAQPQHF
.	TRBV24-1	TRBD1	TRBJ2-2	TGTGCCACCAAACAGGGGGGCACCGGGGAGCTGTTTTTT	CATKQGGTGELFF
.	TRBV18	.	TRBJ2-1	TGTGCCAGCTCCCAAAAGTTAAACAGGGACAAGCAGTTCTTC	CASSQKLNRDKQFF
.	TRBV5-4	TRBD2	TRBJ2-1	TGTGCCAGCCTCAGAACGGGGGGTGATGAGCAGTTCTTC	CASLRTGGDEQFF
few	TRBV2	.	TRBJ1-1	TGTGCCAGCAGTGATACCTATAGGAACACTGAAGCTTTCTTT	CASSDTYRNTEAFF
.	TRBV7-2	TRBD1	TRBJ1-1	TGTGCCAGCAGCTTAGCCCAAATAGGACAGGTTGATGCTTTCTTT	CASSLAQIGQVDAFF
few	TRBV7-2	TRBD2	TRBJ2-1	TGTGCCAGCAGCCCCCAAGCGGGGGGGCCAAATGAGCAGTTCTTC	CASSPQAGGPNEQFF
.	TRBV4-3	.	TRBJ2-7	TGCGCCAGCAGCCAGACCTCGGGGGGCTCGTCCTACGAGCAGTACTTC	CASSQTSGGSSYEQYF
.	TRBV7-9	TRBD1	TRBJ2-7	TGTGCCAGCAGCTTAGACAGGGGTGAGCAGTACTTC	CASSLDRGEQYF
once	TRBV10-3	TRBD1	TRBJ2-3	TGTGCCATCAGTGACCGAGACAGGGCCTCAGATACGCAGTATTTT	CAISDRDRASDTQYF
.	TRBV7-6	.	TRBJ2-1	TGTGCCAGCAGCTTAGGTGCGGGGGCACTCAATGAGCAGTTCTTC	CASSLGAGALNEQFF
.	TRBV7-2	TRBD2	TRBJ2-1	TGTGCCAGCAGCCACCGGACTAGCGGGAGAGATGAGCAGTTCTTC	CASSHRTSGRDEQFF
.	TRBV7-2	.	TRBJ1-1	TGTGCCAGCAGTCAAATTCGACAGACTGCTTTCTTT	CASSQIRQTAFF
.	TRBV11-2	.	TRBJ2-7	TGTGCCAGCAGTCCATCCACGTTGGGGGGGGGCCCCTGGTCCTACGAGCAGTACTTC	CASSPSTLGGGPWSYEQYF
.	TRBV5-1	.	TRBJ2-5	TGCGCCAGCAGCTTGGCAGGGCGGGAGACCCAGTACTTC	CASSLAGRETQYF
.	TRBV7-2	TRBD2	TRBJ2-7	TGTGCCAGCAGCACCCTAGCGGGACCCTTGGAGCAGTACTTC	CASSTLAGPLEQYF